These 5 T cell receptor beta chains were sequenced from one sample in a study of cytomegalovirus exposure and HLA in healthy donors. Sequenced by immunoSEQ multiplex PCR; TCRdb stores in-frame clones only, minus some. The profile shows fewer than 350,000 clones, roughly 88% of them singletons. Material for sequencing was PBMCs. These receptors were obtained from a woman under 30 in good health and CMV-seronegative.

The chain couples TRBV4-1 to TRBJ2-7; D might be TRBD1 (5 bases). The CDR3 spans 15 residues. V lost 1 base and J lost 0, with 10 bases in between. Germline V gene lookup returns CDR1 MGHRA and CDR2 YSYEKL. The CDR3 DNA reads as TGCGCCAGCAGCCAAGTGGGGCGGAGCTCCTACGAGCAGTACTTC. It codes for CASSQVGRSSYEQYF.

The chain carries TRBV6-1 and TRBJ1-1; no firm D call. Germline lookup yields CDR1 MNHNS and CDR2 SASEGT. V shed 6 bases and J shed 11 bases, with 16 bases lying between them. The CDR3 has 12 amino acids. The CDR3 reads CASSDNLVGAFF. CDR3 nucleotides: TGTGCCAGCAGCGATAATTTAGTCGGTGCTTTCTTT.

The chain employs TRBV6-5 and TRBJ2-1, with 7 bases aligning to TRBD1. Trimming took 6 bases from V and 1 from J; bases not matched to a gene: 6. From germline, CDR1 is MNHEY and CDR2 SVGAGI. The CDR3 has 15 amino acids. This CDR3 is CASRWTGPSYNEQFF. Written as DNA, the CDR3 is TGTGCCAGCAGATGGACAGGCCCGTCCTACAATGAGCAGTTCTTC.

The V and J genes are TRBV4-1 and TRBJ1-2; D might be TRBD1 (6 bases). V lost 4 bases, J lost 6 bases, and 15 bases lay in between. Germline V gene sequence: CDR1 MGHRA, CDR2 YSYEKL. This CDR3 spans 14 amino acids. CDR3 sequence reads: CASSLQGKKDGYTF. CDR3 in DNA: TGCGCCAGCAGCCTACAGGGTAAAAAGGATGGCTACACCTTC.

This chain joins TRBV7-9 and TRBJ1-1; 8 bases fit TRBD1. The CDR3 extends over 17 amino acids. The V and J ends lost 7 bases and 1 base, in that order; junction bases with no gene match: 14. Germline lookup yields CDR1 SEHNR and CDR2 FQNEAQ (reference sequence). CDR3 sequence: CASKTVGRGHENTEAFF. The CDR3 DNA reads TGTGCCAGCAAGACCGTGGGCAGGGGGCACGAGAACACTGAAGCTTTCTTT.